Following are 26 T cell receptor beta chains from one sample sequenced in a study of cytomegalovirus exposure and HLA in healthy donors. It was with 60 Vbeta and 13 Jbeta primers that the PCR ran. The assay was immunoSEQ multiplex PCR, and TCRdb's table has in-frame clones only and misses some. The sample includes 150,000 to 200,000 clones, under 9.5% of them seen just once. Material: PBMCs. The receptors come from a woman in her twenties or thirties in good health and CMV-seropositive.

The CDR3 DNA sequence: TGTGCCAGCGGAGGGGACAGTTCCTACGAGCAGTACTTC. This sequence encodes CASGGDSSYEQYF. This sequence joins TRBV2 and TRBJ2-7, with a possible D match to TRBD1 (7 bases). This CDR3 region has 13 residues. Trimming shortened V by 8 bases and J by 1 base, and 12 bases separated the two germline ends. Germline values: CDR1 SNHLY, CDR2 FYNNEI.

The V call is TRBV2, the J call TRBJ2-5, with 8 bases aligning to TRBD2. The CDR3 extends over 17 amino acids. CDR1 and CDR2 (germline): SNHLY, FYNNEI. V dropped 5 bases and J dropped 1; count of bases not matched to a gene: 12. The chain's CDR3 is CASSKGLAGGVQETQYF. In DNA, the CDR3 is TGTGCCAGCAGTAAGGGGCTAGCGGGTGGGGTCCAAGAGACCCAGTACTTC.

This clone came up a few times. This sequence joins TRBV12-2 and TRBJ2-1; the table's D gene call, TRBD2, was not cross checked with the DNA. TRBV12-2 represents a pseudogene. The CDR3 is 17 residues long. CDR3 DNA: TGTGCAAGTCGCTTAAAGCCCTTTCGGGCGGGGGTCAATGAGCAGTTCTTC. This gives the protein CASRLKPFRAGVNEQFF.

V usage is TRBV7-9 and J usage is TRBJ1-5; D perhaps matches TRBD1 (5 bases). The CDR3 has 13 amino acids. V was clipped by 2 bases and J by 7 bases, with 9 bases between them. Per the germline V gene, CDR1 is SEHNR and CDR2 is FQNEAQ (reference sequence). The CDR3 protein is CASSLREGQPQHF. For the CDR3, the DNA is TGTGCCAGCAGCTTAAGGGAGGGGCAGCCCCAGCATTTT.

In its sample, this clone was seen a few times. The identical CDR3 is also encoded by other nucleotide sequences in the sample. The CDR3 spells CASSLQGTGELFF. The CDR3 nucleotides are TGTGCCAGCAGCCTACAGGGAACCGGGGAGCTGTTTTTT. The chain links TRBV2 to TRBJ2-2; perhaps TRBD1 as D (6 bases). The CDR3 runs to 13 residues. The ends were cut back, 6 bases at V and 5 bases at J, with 10 bases in the middle. Germline lookup yields CDR1 SNHLY and CDR2 FYNNEI.

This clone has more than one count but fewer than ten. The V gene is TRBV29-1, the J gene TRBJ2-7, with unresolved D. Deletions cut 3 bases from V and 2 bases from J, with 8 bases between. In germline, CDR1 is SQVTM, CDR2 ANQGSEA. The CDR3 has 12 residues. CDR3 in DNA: TGCAGCGTTGATTCGGTCCCCTACGAGCAGTACTTC. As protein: CSVDSVPYEQYF.

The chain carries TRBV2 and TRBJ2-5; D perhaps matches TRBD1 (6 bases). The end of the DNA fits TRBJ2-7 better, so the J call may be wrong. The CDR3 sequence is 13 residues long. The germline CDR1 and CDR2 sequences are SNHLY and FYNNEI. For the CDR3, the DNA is TGTGCCAGCAGTAAACGGACAGCCTACGAGCAGTACTTC. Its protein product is CASSKRTAYEQYF.

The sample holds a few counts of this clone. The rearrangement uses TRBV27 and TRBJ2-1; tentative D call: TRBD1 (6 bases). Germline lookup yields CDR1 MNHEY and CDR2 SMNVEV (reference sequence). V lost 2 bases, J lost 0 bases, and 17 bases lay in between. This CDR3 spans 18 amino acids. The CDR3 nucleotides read TGTGCCAGCAGTTTAGTGTCCAGGGGCCAACTCTCCTACAATGAGCAGTTCTTC. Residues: CASSLVSRGQLSYNEQFF.

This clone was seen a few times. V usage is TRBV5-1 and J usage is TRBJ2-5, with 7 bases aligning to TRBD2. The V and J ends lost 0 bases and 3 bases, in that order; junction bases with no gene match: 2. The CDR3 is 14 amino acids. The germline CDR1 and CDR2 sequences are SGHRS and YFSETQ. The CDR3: CASSLVAGEETQYF. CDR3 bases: TGCGCCAGCAGCTTGGTGGCGGGAGAAGAGACCCAGTACTTC.

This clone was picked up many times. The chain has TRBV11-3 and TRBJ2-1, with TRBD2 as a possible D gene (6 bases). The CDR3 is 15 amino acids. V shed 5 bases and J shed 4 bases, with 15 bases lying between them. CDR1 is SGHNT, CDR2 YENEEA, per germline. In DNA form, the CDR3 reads TGTGCCAGCAGCCAATCTCGGGGGAGATACAATGAGCAGTTCTTC. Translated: CASSQSRGRYNEQFF.

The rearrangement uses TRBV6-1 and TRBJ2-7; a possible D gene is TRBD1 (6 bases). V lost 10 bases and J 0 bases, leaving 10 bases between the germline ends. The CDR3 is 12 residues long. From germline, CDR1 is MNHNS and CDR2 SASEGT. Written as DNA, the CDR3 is TGTGCCACTCGCAGGGGCTCCTACGAGCAGTACTTC. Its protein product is CATRRGSYEQYF.

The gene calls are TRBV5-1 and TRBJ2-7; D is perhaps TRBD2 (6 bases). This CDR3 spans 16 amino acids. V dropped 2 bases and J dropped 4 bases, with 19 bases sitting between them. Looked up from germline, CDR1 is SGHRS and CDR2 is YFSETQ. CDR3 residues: CASSLIAVTPPYEQYF. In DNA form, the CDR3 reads TGCGCCAGCAGCTTAATAGCGGTAACTCCCCCTTACGAGCAGTACTTC.

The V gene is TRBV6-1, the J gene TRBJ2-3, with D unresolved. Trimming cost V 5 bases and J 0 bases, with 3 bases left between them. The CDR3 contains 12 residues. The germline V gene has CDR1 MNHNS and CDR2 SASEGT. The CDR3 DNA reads TGTGCCAGCAGTTCTAGCACAGATACGCAGTATTTT. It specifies CASSSSTDTQYF.

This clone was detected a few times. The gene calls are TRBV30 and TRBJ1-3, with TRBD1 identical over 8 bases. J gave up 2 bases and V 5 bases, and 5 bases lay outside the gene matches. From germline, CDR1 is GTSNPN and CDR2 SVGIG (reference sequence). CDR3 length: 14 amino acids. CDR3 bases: TGTGCCTGGGCCCCGGGACAGGCTGGAAACACCATATATTTT. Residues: CAWAPGQAGNTIYF.

The CDR3 loop is CASSPDRRLGEQYF. In DNA, the CDR3 is TGTGCCAGCAGCCCCGACCGAAGGCTAGGCGAGCAGTACTTC. The chain employs TRBV7-2 and TRBJ2-7; no reliable D call. The V gene's germline CDR1 is SGHTA and CDR2 FQGNSA. V was clipped by 5 bases and J by 6 bases, with 17 bases between them. The CDR3 runs 14 residues.

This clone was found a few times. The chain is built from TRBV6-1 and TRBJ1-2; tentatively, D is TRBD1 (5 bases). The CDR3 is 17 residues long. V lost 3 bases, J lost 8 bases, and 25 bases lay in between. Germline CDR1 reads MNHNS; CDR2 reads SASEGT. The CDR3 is CASSEEIEGHTFLGYTF. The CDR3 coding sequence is TGTGCCAGCAGTGAGGAGATTGAAGGACACACGTTCTTGGGCTACACCTTC.

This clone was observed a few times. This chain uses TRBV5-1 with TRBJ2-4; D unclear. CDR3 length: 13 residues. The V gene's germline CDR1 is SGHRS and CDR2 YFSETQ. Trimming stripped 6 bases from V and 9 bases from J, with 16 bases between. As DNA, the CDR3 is TGCGCCAGCACTATCACAGTCGACGGCATTCAGTACTTC. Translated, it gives CASTITVDGIQYF. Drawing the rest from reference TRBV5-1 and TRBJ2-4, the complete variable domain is KAGVTQTPRYLIKTRGQQVTLSCSPISGHRSVSWYQQTPGQGLQFLFEYFSETQRNKGNFPGRFSGRQFSNSRSEMNVSTLELGDSALYLCASTITVDGIQYFGAGTRLSVL.

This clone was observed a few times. CDR3 loop: CASKDGGLGEQYF. DNA of the CDR3: TGTGCCAGCAAGGACGGGGGGTTAGGCGAGCAGTACTTC. V usage is TRBV2 and J usage is TRBJ2-7, with 7 bases lining up with TRBD2. This CDR3 spans 13 amino acids. In germline, CDR1 is SNHLY, CDR2 FYNNEI. V trimming: 7 bases; J trimming: 6 bases; junction bases outside the gene matches: 9.

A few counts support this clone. In DNA form, the CDR3 reads TGCGCCAGCAGCTTGGCCCCTGCTGCGGGGTCCTACGAGCAGTACTTC. Translated: CASSLAPAAGSYEQYF. The chain couples TRBV5-1 to TRBJ2-7; D possibly corresponds to TRBD2 (6 bases). The CDR3 consists of 16 residues. Looked up from germline, CDR1 is SGHRS and CDR2 is YFSETQ. V lost 0 bases to trimming and J lost 1 base, with 14 bases between them.

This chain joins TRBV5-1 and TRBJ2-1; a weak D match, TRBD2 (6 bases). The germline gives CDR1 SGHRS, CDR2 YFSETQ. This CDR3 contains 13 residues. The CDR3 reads CASYGGIYNEQFF. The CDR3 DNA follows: TGCGCAAGTTACGGCGGGATTTACAATGAGCAGTTCTTC.

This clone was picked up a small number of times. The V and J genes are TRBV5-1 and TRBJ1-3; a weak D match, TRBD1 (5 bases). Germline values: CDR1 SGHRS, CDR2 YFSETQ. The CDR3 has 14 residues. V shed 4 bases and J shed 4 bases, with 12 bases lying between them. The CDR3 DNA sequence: TGCGCCAGCAGCCCCGACAGTTCCGGAAACACCATATATTTT. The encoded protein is CASSPDSSGNTIYF.

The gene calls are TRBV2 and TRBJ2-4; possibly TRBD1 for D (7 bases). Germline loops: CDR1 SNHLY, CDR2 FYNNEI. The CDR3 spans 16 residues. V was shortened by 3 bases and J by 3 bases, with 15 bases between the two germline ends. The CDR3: CASSESGRGVKNIQYF. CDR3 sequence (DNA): TGTGCCAGCAGTGAGAGCGGCAGGGGGGTCAAAAACATTCAGTACTTC.

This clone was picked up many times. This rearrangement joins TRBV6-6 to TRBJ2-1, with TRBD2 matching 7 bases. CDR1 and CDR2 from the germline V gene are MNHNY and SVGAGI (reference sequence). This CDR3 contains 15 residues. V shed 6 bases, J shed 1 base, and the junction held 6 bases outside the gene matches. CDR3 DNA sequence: TGTGCCAGCAGCCTAGCTAGCGGTTCCTACAATGAGCAGTTCTTC. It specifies CASSLASGSYNEQFF.

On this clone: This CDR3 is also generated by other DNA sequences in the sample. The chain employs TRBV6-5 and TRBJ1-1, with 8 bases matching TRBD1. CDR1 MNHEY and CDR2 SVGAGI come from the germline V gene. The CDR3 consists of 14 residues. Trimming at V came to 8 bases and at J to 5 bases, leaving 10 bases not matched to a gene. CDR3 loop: CASGQGQYLTEAFF. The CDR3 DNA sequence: TGTGCCAGCGGACAGGGACAGTACCTTACTGAAGCTTTCTTT.

Here the CDR3 DNA reads TGTGCCAGCAGCGCGAGGTCGGCTAGCGGGAGGGCCAATCTTGTTTCGACCCAGTACTTC. It codes for CASSARSASGRANLVSTQYF. The V gene is TRBV7-7, the J gene TRBJ2-5; 12 nucleotides agree with TRBD2. Germline V gene sequence: CDR1 SSHAT, CDR2 FNYEAQ (reference sequence). The CDR3 contains 20 residues. Trimming at V came to 5 bases and at J to 7 bases, leaving 23 bases not matched to a gene.

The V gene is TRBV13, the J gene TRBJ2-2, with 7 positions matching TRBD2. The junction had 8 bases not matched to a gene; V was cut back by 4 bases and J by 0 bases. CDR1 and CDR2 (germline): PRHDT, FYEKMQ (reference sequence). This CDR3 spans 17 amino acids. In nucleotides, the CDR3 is TGTGCCAGCAGCTCGGGGGGAGGAAGCGCGAACACCGGGGAGCTGTTTTTT. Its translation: CASSSGGGSANTGELFF.